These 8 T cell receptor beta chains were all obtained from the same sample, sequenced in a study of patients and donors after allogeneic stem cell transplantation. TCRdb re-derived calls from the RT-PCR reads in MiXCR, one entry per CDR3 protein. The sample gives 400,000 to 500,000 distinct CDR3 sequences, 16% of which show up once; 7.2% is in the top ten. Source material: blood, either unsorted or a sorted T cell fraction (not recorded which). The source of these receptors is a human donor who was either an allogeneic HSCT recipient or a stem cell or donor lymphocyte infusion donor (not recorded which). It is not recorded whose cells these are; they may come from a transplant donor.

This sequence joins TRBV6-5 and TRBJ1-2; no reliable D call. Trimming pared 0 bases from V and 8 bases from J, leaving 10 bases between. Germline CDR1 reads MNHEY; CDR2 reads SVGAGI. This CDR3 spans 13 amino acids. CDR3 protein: CASSYSGPMGYTF. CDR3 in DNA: TGTGCCAGCAGTTACTCCGGACCAATGGGCTACACCTTC.

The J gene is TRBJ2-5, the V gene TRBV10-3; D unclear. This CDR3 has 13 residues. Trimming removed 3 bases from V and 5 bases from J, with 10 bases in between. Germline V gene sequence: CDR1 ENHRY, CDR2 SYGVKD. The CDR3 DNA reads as TGTGCCATCAGTGATAGCCCTCGGGAGACCCAGTACTTC. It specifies CAISDSPRETQYF.

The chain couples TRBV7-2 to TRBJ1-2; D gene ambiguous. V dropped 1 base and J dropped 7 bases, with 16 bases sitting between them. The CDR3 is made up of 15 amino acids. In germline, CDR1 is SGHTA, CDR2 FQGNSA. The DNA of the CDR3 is TGTGCCAGCAGCTTAGAAGTCGGTACCTCGCGTGGCTACACCTTC. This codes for CASSLEVGTSRGYTF.

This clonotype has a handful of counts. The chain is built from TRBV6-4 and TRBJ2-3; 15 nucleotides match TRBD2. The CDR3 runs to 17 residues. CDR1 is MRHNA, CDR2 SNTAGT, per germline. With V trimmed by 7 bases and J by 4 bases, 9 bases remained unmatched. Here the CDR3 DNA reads TGTGCCAGCACGGGACTAGCGGGAGGTGGAAGTCCAGATACGCAGTATTTT. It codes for CASTGLAGGGSPDTQYF.

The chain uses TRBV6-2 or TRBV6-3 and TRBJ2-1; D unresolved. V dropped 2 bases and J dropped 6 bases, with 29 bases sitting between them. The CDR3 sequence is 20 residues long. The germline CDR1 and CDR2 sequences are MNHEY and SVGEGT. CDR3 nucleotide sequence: TGTGCCAGCAGTTACCCGGCCGATGACGGCGTTAGGCACAATCTCAATGAGCAGTTCTTC. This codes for CASSYPADDGVRHNLNEQFF.

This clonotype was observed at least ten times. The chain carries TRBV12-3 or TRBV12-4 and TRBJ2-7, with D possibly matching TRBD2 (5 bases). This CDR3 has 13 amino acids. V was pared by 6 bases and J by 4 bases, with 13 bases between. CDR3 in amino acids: CASSQSGAYEQYF. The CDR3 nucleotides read TGTGCCAGCAGCCAGAGCGGAGCATACGAGCAGTACTTC.

CDR3 sequence: CASSQEGGQGNQPQHF. CDR3 DNA: TGTGCCAGCAGCCAAGAAGGCGGACAGGGCAATCAGCCCCAGCATTTT. The chain has TRBV4-2 and TRBJ1-5; 7 nucleotides align to TRBD1. Germline CDR1 is LGHNA and CDR2 is YNFKEQ. The CDR3 runs 16 residues. Unmatched junction bases numbered 4, after V lost 0 bases and J lost 2 bases.

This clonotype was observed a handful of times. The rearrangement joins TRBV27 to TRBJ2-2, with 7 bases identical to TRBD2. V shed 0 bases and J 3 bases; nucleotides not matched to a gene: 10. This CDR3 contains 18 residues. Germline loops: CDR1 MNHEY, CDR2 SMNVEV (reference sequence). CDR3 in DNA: TGTGCCAGCAGTTTATCGGGAGGCGGGAGATTATACACCGGGGAGCTGTTTTTT. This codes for CASSLSGGGRLYTGELFF.